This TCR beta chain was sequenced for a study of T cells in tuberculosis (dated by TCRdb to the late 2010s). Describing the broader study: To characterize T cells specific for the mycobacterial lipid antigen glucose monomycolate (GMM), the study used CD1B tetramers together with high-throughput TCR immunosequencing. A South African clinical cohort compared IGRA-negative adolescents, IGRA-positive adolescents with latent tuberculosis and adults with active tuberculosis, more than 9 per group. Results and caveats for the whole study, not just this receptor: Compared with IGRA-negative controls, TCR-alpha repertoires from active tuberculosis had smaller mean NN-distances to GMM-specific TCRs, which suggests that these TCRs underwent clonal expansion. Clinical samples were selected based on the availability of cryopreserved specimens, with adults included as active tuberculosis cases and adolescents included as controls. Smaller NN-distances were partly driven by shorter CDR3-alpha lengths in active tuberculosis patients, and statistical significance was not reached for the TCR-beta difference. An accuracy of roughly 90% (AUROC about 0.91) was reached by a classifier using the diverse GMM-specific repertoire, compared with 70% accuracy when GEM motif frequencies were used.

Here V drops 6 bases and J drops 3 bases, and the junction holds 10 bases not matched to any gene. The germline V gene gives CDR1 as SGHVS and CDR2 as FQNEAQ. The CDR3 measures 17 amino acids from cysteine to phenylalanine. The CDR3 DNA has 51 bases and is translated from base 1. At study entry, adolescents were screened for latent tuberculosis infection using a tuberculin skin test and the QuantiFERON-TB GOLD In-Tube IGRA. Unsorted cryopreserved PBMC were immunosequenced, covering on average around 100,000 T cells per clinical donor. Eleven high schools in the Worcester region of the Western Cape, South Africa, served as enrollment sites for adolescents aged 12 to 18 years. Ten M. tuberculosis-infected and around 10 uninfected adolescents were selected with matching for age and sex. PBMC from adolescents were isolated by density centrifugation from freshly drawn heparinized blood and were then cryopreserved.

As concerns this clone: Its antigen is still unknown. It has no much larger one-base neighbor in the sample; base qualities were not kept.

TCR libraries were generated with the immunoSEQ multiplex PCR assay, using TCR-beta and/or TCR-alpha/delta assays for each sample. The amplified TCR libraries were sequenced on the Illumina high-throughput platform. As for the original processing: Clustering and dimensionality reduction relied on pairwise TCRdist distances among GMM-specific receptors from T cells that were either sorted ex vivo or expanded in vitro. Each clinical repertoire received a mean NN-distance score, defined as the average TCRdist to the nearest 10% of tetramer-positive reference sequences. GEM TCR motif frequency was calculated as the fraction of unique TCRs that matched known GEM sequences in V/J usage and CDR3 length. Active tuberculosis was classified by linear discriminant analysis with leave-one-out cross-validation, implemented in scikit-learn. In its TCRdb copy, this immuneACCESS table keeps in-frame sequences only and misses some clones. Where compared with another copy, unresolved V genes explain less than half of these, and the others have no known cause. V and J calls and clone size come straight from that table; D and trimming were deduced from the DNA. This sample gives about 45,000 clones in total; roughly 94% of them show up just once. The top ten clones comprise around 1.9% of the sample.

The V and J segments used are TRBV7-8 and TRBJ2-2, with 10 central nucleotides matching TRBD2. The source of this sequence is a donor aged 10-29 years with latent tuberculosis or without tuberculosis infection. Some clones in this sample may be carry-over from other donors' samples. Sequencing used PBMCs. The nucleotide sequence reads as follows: TGTGCCAGCAGACCCATCACTAGCGGGACCGACACCGGGGAGCTGTTTTTT. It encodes CASRPITSGTDTGELFF. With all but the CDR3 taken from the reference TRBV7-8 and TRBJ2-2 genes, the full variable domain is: GAGVSQSPRYKVAKRGQDVALRCDPISGHVSLFWYQQALGQGPEFLTYFQNEAQLDKSGLPSDRFFAERPEGSVSTLKIQRTQQEDSAVYLCASRPITSGTDTGELFFGEGSRLTVL.